Presented here are 28 T cell receptor beta chains from one specimen sequenced in a study of identical twins. From the 5' RACE reads, TCRdb called clonotypes with MiXCR, one entry per CDR3 protein. The table includes about 900,000 distinct CDR3 sequences, 9% to 15% detected once. The sample was also reused in another study, on yellow fever vaccine responses in identical twins.

Sequencing was carried out using PBMCs. All receptors derive from a woman under 30 in good health.

This clonotype was seen at least ten times. The chain carries TRBV25-1 and TRBJ1-3; unclear D gene. The CDR3 loop spans 13 amino acids. V lost 5 bases and J lost 0, with 5 bases in between. CDR1 is MGHDK, CDR2 SYGVNS, per germline. The CDR3 is CASSISSGNTIYF. CDR3 nucleotides: TGTGCCAGCAGTATCAGCTCTGGAAACACCATATATTTT.

J is TRBJ2-2 and V is TRBV3-1, with 9 bases aligning to TRBD1. The CDR3 totals 15 residues. The ends lost 6 bases at V and 5 bases at J; junction bases unmatched: 7. Looked up from germline, CDR1 is LGHDT and CDR2 is YNNKEL (reference sequence). The CDR3 DNA reads TGTGCCAGCAGGGAACAGGGGGCGGGAACCGGGGAGCTGTTTTTT. It codes for CASREQGAGTGELFF.

This clonotype was recorded a few times. V gene TRBV29-1 combines with J gene TRBJ2-7, with D perhaps TRBD2 (6 bases). Trimming pared 0 bases from V and 7 bases from J, leaving 7 bases between. From germline, CDR1 is SQVTM and CDR2 ANQGSEA. This CDR3 is built from 11 residues. This CDR3 is CSVEEGGEQYV. As DNA, the CDR3 is TGCAGCGTTGAAGAGGGGGGAGAGCAGTACGTC.

This clonotype was recorded at least ten times. This chain uses TRBV6-5 with TRBJ1-1; 8 bases are a match to TRBD1. CDR1 is MNHEY, CDR2 SVGAGI, per germline. This CDR3 spans 11 amino acids. Trimming took 6 bases from V and 11 from J; bases not matched to a gene: 5. The CDR3 sequence: CASRRQGNAFF. The CDR3 DNA follows: TGTGCCAGCAGGCGACAGGGGAATGCTTTCTTT.

The chain employs TRBV6-9 and TRBJ2-3; D unclear. Germline values: CDR1 MNHGY, CDR2 SVAAGI. The CDR3 extends over 16 amino acids. V was shortened by 4 bases and J by 2 bases, with 16 bases between the two germline ends. As DNA, the CDR3 is TGTGCCAGCAGTTCCGGGCCCACCACCAACACAGATACGCAGTATTTT. Protein sequence: CASSSGPTTNTDTQYF.

This clonotype was seen more than once but under ten times. The V and J genes are TRBV29-1 and TRBJ2-5, with TRBD1 matching over 12 bases. Looked up from germline, CDR1 is SQVTM and CDR2 is ANQGSEA. After removal of 5 bases from V and 5 bases from J, the junction contained 6 bases not matched to a gene. The length of the CDR3 is 14 residues. CDR3 in DNA: TGCAGCGTTAGGGGGACAGGGGGCATGGAGACCCAGTACTTC. Residues: CSVRGTGGMETQYF.

This clonotype was seen a handful of times. The V call is TRBV18, the J call TRBJ1-1, with D possibly TRBD1 on 5 matching bases. Germline V gene lookup returns CDR1 KGHSH and CDR2 LQKENI. The CDR3 extends over 15 amino acids. Trimming left V 3 bases short and J 1 base short, with 12 bases between. The CDR3 spells CASSPGALPNTEAFF. CDR3 nucleotides: TGTGCCAGCTCACCCGGGGCCCTACCGAACACTGAAGCTTTCTTT.

This clonotype occurred a few times. V and J are TRBV9 and TRBJ2-5, with D hard to call. Germline CDR1 reads SGDLS; CDR2 reads YYNGEE. V was cut by 0 bases and J by 5 bases, with 11 bases left in between. The CDR3 is 14 amino acids. This CDR3 reads CASSVGAVGETQYF. CDR3 bases: TGTGCCAGCAGCGTAGGGGCAGTCGGGGAGACCCAGTACTTC.

The gene calls are TRBV28 and TRBJ2-1; no clear D gene. V was shortened by 3 bases and J by 5 bases, with 8 bases between the two germline ends. The germline CDR1 and CDR2 sequences are MDHEN and SYDVKM. The CDR3 loop spans 13 amino acids. Here the CDR3 DNA reads TGTGCCAGCAGTTTGTTCCTAAACAATGAGCAGTTCTTC. This codes for CASSLFLNNEQFF.

This clonotype came up a few times. The chain links TRBV7-9 to TRBJ2-3; D unresolved. CDR1 and CDR2 (germline): SEHNR, FQNEAQ (reference sequence). Trimming stripped 2 bases from V and 2 bases from J, with 5 bases between. The CDR3 consists of 13 residues. CDR3 sequence: CASSLQDTDTQYF. The CDR3 DNA reads as TGTGCCAGCAGCTTACAGGACACAGATACGCAGTATTTT.

In this sample, this clonotype turned up a few times. The chain combines TRBV3-1 with TRBJ1-6; D is ambiguous. Germline V gene lookup returns CDR1 LGHDT and CDR2 YNNKEL (reference sequence). Trimming took off 0 bases at V and 8 bases at J, with 8 bases between the two ends. The length of the CDR3 is 14 residues. The CDR3 sequence: CASSQDGRDSPLHF. DNA for the CDR3: TGTGCCAGCAGCCAAGATGGAAGGGATTCACCCCTCCACTTT.

This clonotype has a handful of counts. The chain joins TRBV7-3 to TRBJ2-5; TRBD2 agrees at 13 bases. With 5 bases clipped from V and 4 bases from J, the junction kept 10 bases outside the gene matches. This CDR3 has 17 residues. Germline lookup yields CDR1 SGHTA and CDR2 FQGTGA. Written as DNA, the CDR3 is TGTGCCAGCAGCGCAACAGGACTAGCGGGAGTAGGAGAGACCCAGTACTTC. Its protein product is CASSATGLAGVGETQYF.

This clonotype was found a few times. The chain employs TRBV12-3 or TRBV12-4 and TRBJ2-3; 12 bases map to TRBD2. Trimming took 6 bases from V and 5 from J; bases not matched to a gene: 12. The CDR3 has 17 residues. For the CDR3, the DNA is TGTGCCAGCAGGACAGCCCTAGCGGGGGGGCCGGGAGATACGCAGTATTTT. Translated: CASRTALAGGPGDTQYF.

This clonotype turned up a few times. The J gene is TRBJ2-2, the V gene TRBV12-3 or TRBV12-4; 8 bases align to TRBD2. This CDR3 comprises 16 residues. V shed 5 bases and J 5 bases; nucleotides not matched to a gene: 10. The CDR3: CASSALKRGWTGELFF. CDR3 nucleotide sequence: TGTGCCAGCAGTGCCCTCAAGCGGGGGTGGACCGGGGAGCTGTTTTTT.

The V call is TRBV10-3, the J call TRBJ2-7; TRBD1 might be the D (6 bases). V dropped 2 bases and J dropped 8 bases, with 7 bases sitting between them. Germline values: CDR1 ENHRY, CDR2 SYGVKD. CDR3 length equals 11 residues. CDR3 nucleotide sequence: TGTGCCATCAGTGAGCAGGGGCAGCAGTACTTC. Protein product: CAISEQGQQYF.

This clonotype showed up many times. The CDR3 region has the DNA TGTGCCAGCAGTCCAGGGTCCTGGAGCGGGAGTAATGAGCAGTTCTTC. It codes for CASSPGSWSGSNEQFF. This sequence joins TRBV12-3 or TRBV12-4 and TRBJ2-1; 8 bases line up with TRBD2. V was clipped by 5 bases and J by 7 bases; unmatched bases: 13. The CDR3 length is 16 residues.

The rearrangement uses TRBV28 and TRBJ1-3, with D unresolved. Trimming shortened V by 6 bases and J by 0 bases, and 12 bases separated the two germline ends. This CDR3 is built from 15 residues. Germline CDR1 reads MDHEN; CDR2 reads SYDVKM. CDR3 amino acids: CASSPLRSSGNTIYF. CDR3 nucleotides: TGTGCCAGCAGCCCTTTGAGGAGCTCTGGAAACACCATATATTTT.

This chain links TRBV5-8 with TRBJ1-4, with D possibly matching TRBD1 (5 bases). CDR3 size: 16 residues. Germline V gene sequence: CDR1 SGHTS, CDR2 YDEGEE. Between the trimmed V and J ends, which lost 1 base and 8 bases, there was a span of 18 bases. For the CDR3, the DNA is TGTGCCAGCAGCTTGCCCTACGGGACTCCCGACGAAAAACTGTTTTTT. It specifies CASSLPYGTPDEKLFF.

This chain links TRBV14 with TRBJ2-3; D uncertain. The length of the CDR3 is 15 residues. From germline, CDR1 is SGHDN and CDR2 FVKESK. Trimming took off 4 bases at V and 0 bases at J, with 11 bases between the two ends. DNA of the CDR3: TGTGCCAGCAGCCTCACACGGTATAGCACAGATACGCAGTATTTT. Residues: CASSLTRYSTDTQYF.

This clonotype was seen only a few times. The chain employs TRBV10-3 and TRBJ2-3; 10 bases align to TRBD2. The germline V gene has CDR1 ENHRY and CDR2 SYGVKD. With 11 bases clipped from V and 6 bases from J, the junction kept 11 bases outside the gene matches. This CDR3 spans 14 amino acids. The CDR3: CAARASGGKDTQYF. In DNA, the CDR3 is TGTGCCGCTCGTGCTAGCGGGGGCAAGGATACGCAGTATTTT.

The chain is built from TRBV4-2 and TRBJ2-1; no clear D. Germline CDR1 reads LGHNA; CDR2 reads YNFKEQ. V lost 8 bases and J 3 bases, leaving 17 bases between the germline ends. This CDR3 comprises 15 residues. CDR3 residues: CASSVGNEVYNEQFF. The CDR3 DNA reads as TGTGCCAGCTCGGTAGGAAACGAAGTCTACAATGAGCAGTTCTTC.

This clonotype was counted at least ten times. This chain connects TRBV28 to TRBJ1-4; 8 bases are a match to TRBD1. CDR3 length equals 12 residues. Germline V lookup: CDR1 MDHEN, CDR2 SYDVKM. V shed 10 bases and J 7 bases; nucleotides not matched to a gene: 5. CDR3 nucleotide sequence: TGTGCCACCATAGGACAGGGTGAAAAACTGTTTTTT. Protein sequence: CATIGQGEKLFF.

This clonotype appeared a few times. This rearrangement joins TRBV29-1 to TRBJ2-1; TRBD1 matches 7 bases. CDR3 length: 15 amino acids. Germline V CDR1 and CDR2: SQVTM, ANQGSEA. Trimming removed 4 bases from V and 9 bases from J; junction bases left unmatched: 15. The CDR3 protein is CSVAPGQPSFGEQFF. CDR3 nucleotide sequence: TGCAGCGTTGCCCCGGGACAGCCGAGCTTTGGTGAGCAGTTCTTC.

This clonotype was picked up a small number of times. The chain couples TRBV6-2 or TRBV6-3 to TRBJ2-5, with TRBD2 matching 8 bases. CDR1 and CDR2 (germline): MNHEY, SVGEGT. CDR3 length equals 14 residues. The V and J ends lost 5 bases and 4 bases, in that order; junction bases with no gene match: 6. CDR3 amino acids: CASSLIAGRETQYF. The CDR3 DNA reads TGTGCCAGCAGTCTCATAGCGGGGCGAGAGACCCAGTACTTC.

The V gene is TRBV7-9, the J gene TRBJ2-5; perhaps TRBD2 as D (6 bases). Germline CDR1 and CDR2: SEHNR and FQNEAQ (reference sequence). V was trimmed by 1 base and J by 6 bases, leaving 12 bases between them. This CDR3 has 14 amino acids. The CDR3 loop is CASSLERGLQTQYF. The CDR3 DNA sequence: TGTGCCAGCAGCTTAGAACGGGGGTTACAGACCCAGTACTTC.

The CDR3 is CASSTSGGIYNEQFF. The DNA of the CDR3 is TGTGCCAGCAGCACTTCCGGGGGCATCTACAATGAGCAGTTCTTC. The chain employs TRBV6-1 and TRBJ2-1; D is tentatively TRBD1 or TRBD2 (6 bases each). V was pared by 6 bases and J by 3 bases, with 15 bases between. The CDR3 is 15 residues long. The germline V gene has CDR1 MNHNS and CDR2 SASEGT.

This chain links TRBV7-9 with TRBJ2-5; 7 nucleotides line up with TRBD2. In germline, CDR1 is SEHNR, CDR2 FQNEAQ (reference sequence). The CDR3 is 16 residues long. V lost 1 base, J lost 1 base, and 6 bases stayed unmatched. The CDR3 bases are TGTGCCAGCAGCTTAGGCGGGAGTCGGTTCCAAGAGACCCAGTACTTC. Its protein product is CASSLGGSRFQETQYF. The whole variable domain, remainder taken from reference TRBV7-9 and TRBJ2-5, is DTGVSQNPRHKITKRGQNVTFRCDPISEHNRLYWYRQTLGQGPEFLTYFQNEAQLEKSRLLSDRFSAERPKGSFSTLEIQRTEQGDSAMYLCASSLGGSRFQETQYFGPGTRLLVL.

This clonotype was picked up many times. The rearrangement links TRBV20-1 to TRBJ1-1; 7 positions match TRBD1. The CDR3 runs 15 residues. Trimming took 1 base from V and 0 from J; bases not matched to a gene: 5. CDR1 is DFQATT and CDR2 is SNEGSKA in the germline V gene (reference sequence). The CDR3 nucleotides are TGCAGTGCTAGAGCACCGGGACAGCTGAACACTGAAGCTTTCTTT. Its translation: CSARAPGQLNTEAFF.